The rows below give T cell receptor beta chains drawn from one sample of a study of blood T cell repertoires in COVID-19. TCRdb's copy holds only in-frame clones and misses some; the assay was immunoSEQ multiplex PCR. This table has fewer than 250,000 clones, approximately 90% appearing once. The sequencing input was peripheral blood. These receptors were obtained from a woman aged 40 to 50 with acute or convalescent COVID-19. Each CDR3 is given with its conserved first and last residue.

CASSLPLGTGNTIYF,TRBJ1-3,TRBV28
CASSLGIRDQPQHF,TRBJ1-5,TRBV11-2
CATSNSAGTENSPLHF,TRBJ1-6,TRBV10-3
CASSSPQSNGYTF,TRBJ1-2,TRBV13
CASSVGMETQYF,TRBJ2-5,TRBV25-1
CASSLEARNTEAFF,TRBJ1-1,TRBV5-1
CASSYSNTNQPQHF,TRBJ1-5,TRBV6-6
CASSLGRTQNTEAFF,TRBJ1-1,TRBV4-2
CASSFHLDRGPEAFF,TRBJ1-1,TRBV11-2
CASSPRVSSSFF,TRBJ1-1,TRBV12-3/TRBV12-4
CASLTSGGSADTQYF,TRBJ2-3,TRBV18
CASITWDRGGETQYF,TRBJ2-5,TRBV27
CASSTRQGANEQFF,TRBJ2-1,TRBV13
CASSDRGEGLSYNEQFF,TRBJ2-1,TRBV6-1
CASSEYAGADGYTF,TRBJ1-2,TRBV25-1
CASSHPAGGRGHQPQHF,TRBJ1-5,TRBV4-2
CASSYHMGASNTEAFF,TRBJ1-1,TRBV6-5
CASSFNGRGYTF,TRBJ1-2,TRBV12-3/TRBV12-4
CASSSDSQETQYF,TRBJ2-5,TRBV7-3
CASSASETGWGTQYF,TRBJ2-5,TRBV9
CASRDQGFEGTEAFF,TRBJ1-1,TRBV2
CASSLARGGDTDTQYF,TRBJ2-3,TRBV7-9
CASRGEGGNTGELFF,TRBJ2-2,TRBV6-5
CSVRTGGSPLHF,TRBJ1-6,TRBV29-1
CASSSSRNTEAFF,TRBJ1-1,TRBV2
CASSESAGPGNTIYF,TRBJ1-3,TRBV10-2
CSAGGGRVGQPQHF,TRBJ1-5,TRBV20-1
CASSPPPVAGLNTEAFF,TRBJ1-1,TRBV6-2/TRBV6-3
CATSGSGSGELFF,TRBJ2-2,TRBV24-1
CASLWGQGVDTQYF,TRBJ2-3,TRBV2
CASSPSGGQRINSPLHF,TRBJ1-6,TRBV5-1
CASSPGGQGDSPLHF,TRBJ1-6,TRBV18
CASSVTLSGNTIYF,TRBJ1-3,TRBV14
CASSPTDRRGETQYF,TRBJ2-5,TRBV18
CASSLAPQGANEQFF,TRBJ2-1,TRBV5-6